The rows below give T cell receptor beta chains drawn from one sample of a study of molecular identifiers for immune sequencing clone quantification. TCRdb ran MiXCR on the PCR reads and lists one entry per CDR3 protein. Counted here are some 590,000 distinct CDR3 sequences, roughly 27% occurring once; the ten biggest clones make up about 0.73%. Sequencing used naive CD8+ T cells from blood, with Jurkat cell RNA spiked in. Receptors originate from a human donor in good health. Some libraries in this study had Jurkat cell RNA spiked in. The CDR3 runs from the conserved cysteine through the conserved F or W. The order of the fields is CDR3 protein, CDR3 DNA, V gene, CDR3 length, clone size, J gene, D gene. The D gene is left open where the match is weak. Clone size is not always given. Where it is, it says once, few, many or a class for expanded clones.

CDR3 protein: CASSPEGAMNTEAFF
CDR3 DNA: TGTGCCAGCAGTCCAGAGGGGGCCATGAACACTGAAGCTTTCTTT
V gene: TRBV12-3/TRBV12-4
CDR3 length: 15
clone size: -
J gene: TRBJ1-1
D gene: TRBD1

CDR3 protein: CASSQTSGEYNEQFF
CDR3 DNA: TGCGCCAGCAGCCAAACTAGCGGGGAGTACAATGAGCAGTTCTTC
V gene: TRBV4-3
CDR3 length: 15
clone size: few
J gene: TRBJ2-1
D gene: TRBD2

CDR3 protein: CASSQTGLGEPQYF
CDR3 DNA: TGTGCCAGCAGCCAAACAGGGTTGGGAGAGCCCCAGTACTTC
V gene: TRBV12-3/TRBV12-4
CDR3 length: 14
clone size: -
J gene: TRBJ2-5
D gene: -

CDR3 protein: CASSSSQGWGTEAFF
CDR3 DNA: TGTGCCAGCAGCTCATCCCAGGGTTGGGGCACTGAAGCTTTCTTT
V gene: TRBV7-6
CDR3 length: 15
clone size: many
J gene: TRBJ1-1
D gene: -

CDR3 protein: CASSMGYDGAFF
CDR3 DNA: TGTGCCAGTAGTATGGGCTACGACGGAGCTTTCTTT
V gene: TRBV19
CDR3 length: 12
clone size: few
J gene: TRBJ1-1
D gene: -

CDR3 protein: CASSLRFQGWGEKLFF
CDR3 DNA: TGTGCCAGCAGCTTGCGGTTCCAGGGATGGGGTGAAAAACTGTTTTTT
V gene: TRBV5-6
CDR3 length: 16
clone size: few
J gene: TRBJ1-4
D gene: -

CDR3 protein: CASSQDPWQGASKNIQYF
CDR3 DNA: TGCGCCAGCAGCCAAGATCCGTGGCAGGGGGCGTCCAAAAACATTCAGTACTTC
V gene: TRBV4-3
CDR3 length: 18
clone size: few
J gene: TRBJ2-4
D gene: TRBD1

CDR3 protein: CSVIPLAGGWDEQFF
CDR3 DNA: TGCAGTGTAATTCCCCTAGCGGGAGGATGGGATGAGCAGTTCTTC
V gene: TRBV20-1
CDR3 length: 15
clone size: few
J gene: TRBJ2-1
D gene: TRBD2

CDR3 protein: CASSLSARHYEQYF
CDR3 DNA: TGTGCCAGCAGTTTAAGCGCCAGACACTACGAGCAGTACTTC
V gene: TRBV27
CDR3 length: 14
clone size: few
J gene: TRBJ2-7
D gene: -

CDR3 protein: CASSSGTGSLDEQYF
CDR3 DNA: TGTGCCAGCAGCTCTGGGACAGGGTCATTGGACGAGCAGTACTTC
V gene: TRBV11-3
CDR3 length: 15
clone size: few
J gene: TRBJ2-7
D gene: TRBD1

CDR3 protein: CASSPPTSAAYEQYF
CDR3 DNA: TGTGCCAGCAGTCCACCGACTAGCGCGGCCTACGAGCAGTACTTC
V gene: TRBV28
CDR3 length: 15
clone size: many
J gene: TRBJ2-7
D gene: TRBD2

CDR3 protein: CASERDEQFF
CDR3 DNA: TGCGCCAGCGAAAGGGATGAGCAGTTCTTC
V gene: TRBV5-1
CDR3 length: 10
clone size: -
J gene: TRBJ2-1
D gene: -

CDR3 protein: CASSQWSGNEQPQHF
CDR3 DNA: TGCGCCAGCAGCCAATGGTCGGGTAATGAACAGCCCCAGCATTTT
V gene: TRBV4-1
CDR3 length: 15
clone size: few
J gene: TRBJ1-5
D gene: -

CDR3 protein: CASSFGQGEKLFF
CDR3 DNA: TGTGCCAGCAGCTTCGGACAGGGTGAAAAACTGTTTTTT
V gene: TRBV7-9
CDR3 length: 13
clone size: few
J gene: TRBJ1-4
D gene: TRBD1

CDR3 protein: CSVEGSGSPYNEQFF
CDR3 DNA: TGCAGCGTTGAAGGTAGCGGGAGCCCCTACAATGAGCAGTTCTTC
V gene: TRBV29-1
CDR3 length: 15
clone size: few
J gene: TRBJ2-1
D gene: TRBD2

CDR3 protein: CASSLAAGDQPQHF
CDR3 DNA: TGTGCCAGCAGCTTGGCGGCAGGGGATCAGCCCCAGCATTTT
V gene: TRBV5-6
CDR3 length: 14
clone size: many
J gene: TRBJ1-5
D gene: -

CDR3 protein: CSARGQGGNTEAFF
CDR3 DNA: TGCAGTGCTAGGGGACAGGGGGGTAACACTGAAGCTTTCTTT
V gene: TRBV20-1
CDR3 length: 14
clone size: many
J gene: TRBJ1-1
D gene: TRBD1

CDR3 protein: CSASSGTTDTQYF
CDR3 DNA: TGCAGTGCAAGTAGCGGGACCACAGATACGCAGTATTTT
V gene: TRBV20-1
CDR3 length: 13
clone size: many
J gene: TRBJ2-3
D gene: TRBD2

CDR3 protein: CASSLVGSYNEQFF
CDR3 DNA: TGTGCCAGCAGCTTAGTGGGGTCCTACAATGAGCAGTTCTTC
V gene: TRBV11-2
CDR3 length: 14
clone size: many
J gene: TRBJ2-1
D gene: -

CDR3 protein: CASSLPRGRDGTDTQYF
CDR3 DNA: TGTGCCAGCAGCTTGCCAAGGGGCCGAGACGGCACAGATACGCAGTATTTT
V gene: TRBV7-9
CDR3 length: 17
clone size: many
J gene: TRBJ2-3
D gene: -

CDR3 protein: CASGYSPVGNSYEQYF
CDR3 DNA: TGTGCCAGCGGTTACTCCCCTGTAGGGAACTCCTACGAGCAGTACTTC
V gene: TRBV6-5
CDR3 length: 16
clone size: -
J gene: TRBJ2-7
D gene: -

CDR3 protein: CASSLQDPRQGAGANVLTF
CDR3 DNA: TGTGCCAGCAGCCTCCAAGACCCGAGACAGGGCGCTGGGGCCAACGTCCTGACTTTC
V gene: TRBV4-2
CDR3 length: 19
clone size: many
J gene: TRBJ2-6
D gene: TRBD1

CDR3 protein: CASSKLGTEAFF
CDR3 DNA: TGTGCCAGCAGCAAGTTGGGAACTGAAGCTTTCTTT
V gene: TRBV7-6
CDR3 length: 12
clone size: few
J gene: TRBJ1-1
D gene: -

CDR3 protein: CASSYSENYNEQFF
CDR3 DNA: TGTGCCAGCAGTTACTCCGAGAACTACAATGAGCAGTTCTTC
V gene: TRBV6-5
CDR3 length: 14
clone size: many
J gene: TRBJ2-1
D gene: -

CDR3 protein: CASRHPGQPAGGANVLTF
CDR3 DNA: TGTGCCAGCAGACATCCGGGACAACCGGCCGGTGGGGCCAACGTCCTGACTTTC
V gene: TRBV7-9
CDR3 length: 18
clone size: few
J gene: TRBJ2-6
D gene: -

CDR3 protein: CASSQDRRQKETQYF
CDR3 DNA: TGCGCCAGCAGCCAAGACAGGCGACAAAAAGAGACCCAGTACTTC
V gene: TRBV4-1
CDR3 length: 15
clone size: few
J gene: TRBJ2-5
D gene: -

CDR3 protein: CASSQDRGMVTGGSWTEAFF
CDR3 DNA: TGCGCCAGCAGCCAAGATCGGGGAATGGTGACAGGGGGCTCTTGGACTGAAGCTTTCTTT
V gene: TRBV4-1
CDR3 length: 20
clone size: few
J gene: TRBJ1-1
D gene: TRBD1

CDR3 protein: CASSPGLAGAPGYEQYF
CDR3 DNA: TGTGCCAGCAGCCCAGGACTAGCGGGGGCTCCCGGCTACGAGCAGTACTTC
V gene: TRBV13
CDR3 length: 17
clone size: many
J gene: TRBJ2-7
D gene: TRBD2

CDR3 protein: CASSPLPSGDTGELFF
CDR3 DNA: TGTGCCAGCAGCCCACTTCCTAGCGGAGACACCGGGGAGCTGTTTTTT
V gene: TRBV7-6
CDR3 length: 16
clone size: few
J gene: TRBJ2-2
D gene: TRBD2

CDR3 protein: CASRQSRKDSTDTQYF
CDR3 DNA: TGTGCCAGCAGGCAGTCGCGGAAGGATAGCACAGATACGCAGTATTTT
V gene: TRBV12-3/TRBV12-4
CDR3 length: 16
clone size: many
J gene: TRBJ2-3
D gene: -

CDR3 protein: CASSYTGTGGDGYTF
CDR3 DNA: TGTGCCAGCAGTTACACCGGGACAGGGGGCGATGGCTACACCTTC
V gene: TRBV12-3/TRBV12-4
CDR3 length: 15
clone size: many
J gene: TRBJ1-2
D gene: TRBD1

CDR3 protein: CASSSYYNTGREQFF
CDR3 DNA: TGTGCCAGCAGTTCCTATTATAACACAGGTCGGGAGCAGTTCTTC
V gene: TRBV6-2/TRBV6-3
CDR3 length: 15
clone size: -
J gene: TRBJ2-1
D gene: -

CDR3 protein: CASSYSLFRTEGIGELFF
CDR3 DNA: TGTGCCAGCAGTTACTCGTTATTTCGGACGGAGGGTATCGGGGAGCTGTTTTTT
V gene: TRBV6-2/TRBV6-3
CDR3 length: 18
clone size: few
J gene: TRBJ2-2
D gene: -

CDR3 protein: CASSDGAVGYEKLFF
CDR3 DNA: TGTGCCAGCAGTGATGGGGCCGTTGGGTATGAAAAACTGTTTTTT
V gene: TRBV2
CDR3 length: 15
clone size: -
J gene: TRBJ1-4
D gene: -

CDR3 protein: CASSPGGLPSYEQYF
CDR3 DNA: TGTGCCAGCAGCCCGGGGGGCCTACCCTCCTACGAGCAGTACTTC
V gene: TRBV9
CDR3 length: 15
clone size: few
J gene: TRBJ2-7
D gene: -

CDR3 protein: CASSLSVGWGAWQPQHF
CDR3 DNA: TGTGCCAGCAGTTTAAGTGTTGGGTGGGGGGCATGGCAGCCCCAGCATTTT
V gene: TRBV12-3/TRBV12-4
CDR3 length: 17
clone size: many
J gene: TRBJ1-5
D gene: -

CDR3 protein: CASSFTRSNEQFF
CDR3 DNA: TGTGCCAGCAGTTTTACCAGGAGCAATGAGCAGTTCTTC
V gene: TRBV12-3/TRBV12-4
CDR3 length: 13
clone size: -
J gene: TRBJ2-1
D gene: -

CDR3 protein: CASSVEAPTGLPAFF
CDR3 DNA: TGTGCCAGCAGCGTAGAGGCCCCCACAGGGCTCCCAGCTTTCTTT
V gene: TRBV9
CDR3 length: 15
clone size: -
J gene: TRBJ1-1
D gene: -

CDR3 protein: CSARDPGRATSYNEQFF
CDR3 DNA: TGCAGTGCTAGAGATCCCGGGCGGGCGACCTCCTACAATGAGCAGTTCTTC
V gene: TRBV20-1
CDR3 length: 17
clone size: -
J gene: TRBJ2-1
D gene: -

CDR3 protein: CASSQDPQDNYVETQYF
CDR3 DNA: TGCGCCAGCAGCCAAGATCCCCAGGATAACTACGTTGAGACCCAGTACTTC
V gene: TRBV4-1
CDR3 length: 17
clone size: many
J gene: TRBJ2-5
D gene: -

CDR3 protein: CASSEWRGVNEKLFF
CDR3 DNA: TGTGCCAGCAGTGAATGGAGAGGCGTTAATGAAAAACTGTTTTTT
V gene: TRBV2
CDR3 length: 15
clone size: -
J gene: TRBJ1-4
D gene: -

CDR3 protein: CASSIAAGGPREQYF
CDR3 DNA: TGTGCCAGTAGTATAGCGGCGGGAGGGCCTCGGGAGCAGTACTTC
V gene: TRBV19
CDR3 length: 15
clone size: few
J gene: TRBJ2-7
D gene: TRBD2

CDR3 protein: CASSLTGGYNEQFF
CDR3 DNA: TGTGCCAGCAGTTTAACAGGGGGGTACAATGAGCAGTTCTTC
V gene: TRBV6-2/TRBV6-3
CDR3 length: 14
clone size: -
J gene: TRBJ2-1
D gene: TRBD1

CDR3 protein: CASSQDRGNEELFF
CDR3 DNA: TGCGCCAGCAGCCAAGATCGAGGTAATGAAGAACTGTTTTTT
V gene: TRBV4-1
CDR3 length: 14
clone size: -
J gene: TRBJ1-4
D gene: -

CDR3 protein: CASSLAEGAGYEQYF
CDR3 DNA: TGCGCCAGCAGCTTGGCCGAAGGGGCCGGATACGAGCAGTACTTC
V gene: TRBV5-1
CDR3 length: 15
clone size: few
J gene: TRBJ2-7
D gene: -